A selection of T cell receptor beta chains follows, all from one sample in a study of beta chain features in type 1 diabetes. The repertoire was sequenced with immunoSEQ multiplex PCR; TCRdb's copy has only in-frame clones and lacks some. The profile shows about 660,000 clones, over 12% of them singletons. The sequencing sample was made of naive CD4+ T cells from blood. The source of these receptors is a man aged 18 to 30 with type 1 diabetes. The CDR3 runs from the conserved cysteine through the conserved F or W. Each record gives: D gene, V gene, clone size, J gene, CDR3 DNA, CDR3 protein. D genes are given only for firm matches. Clone size appears in some rows only: once, few, many, or a class for an expanded clone.

D gene: NA; V gene: TRBV18; clone size: NA; J gene: TRBJ1-6; CDR3 DNA: TGTGCCAGCTCACCCACCGGGGTTTTGGACTCACCCCTCCACTTT; CDR3 protein: CASSPTGVLDSPLHF
D gene: NA; V gene: TRBV5-1; clone size: NA; J gene: TRBJ1-5; CDR3 DNA: TGCGCCAGCAGCTCTTCCCCGGGGGACCCTTTAGCCCAGCATTTT; CDR3 protein: CASSSSPGDPLAQHF
D gene: NA; V gene: TRBV10-3; clone size: NA; J gene: TRBJ2-7; CDR3 DNA: TGTGCCATCAGTGCTCGGGAGCTTTCTTGGGAGCAGTACTTC; CDR3 protein: CAISARELSWEQYF
D gene: NA; V gene: TRBV4-1; clone size: NA; J gene: TRBJ2-5; CDR3 DNA: TGCGCCAGCAGCCAAGATCGGGACCACGCAGGGACCCAGTACTTC; CDR3 protein: CASSQDRDHAGTQYF
D gene: NA; V gene: TRBV2; clone size: NA; J gene: TRBJ1-1; CDR3 DNA: TGTGCCAGCAGTGAAGAGGGTTCAGCTTTCTTT; CDR3 protein: CASSEEGSAFF
D gene: TRBD1; V gene: TRBV5-1; clone size: few; J gene: TRBJ2-1; CDR3 DNA: TGCGCCAGCAGCTCACCAGGGGGAAATGAGCAGTTCTTC; CDR3 protein: CASSSPGGNEQFF
D gene: NA; V gene: TRBV2; clone size: few; J gene: TRBJ1-1; CDR3 DNA: TGTGCCAGCAGGGCCATGAACACTGAAGCTTTCTTT; CDR3 protein: CASRAMNTEAFF
D gene: NA; V gene: TRBV6-5; clone size: NA; J gene: TRBJ2-7; CDR3 DNA: TGTGCCAGCAGTTACCCCGGTGGGGATCCTACCGAGCAGTACTTC; CDR3 protein: CASSYPGGDPTEQYF
D gene: TRBD1; V gene: TRBV19; clone size: NA; J gene: TRBJ1-6; CDR3 DNA: TGTGCCAGTAGCGCCGACAGGGGGAATTCACCCCTCCACTTT; CDR3 protein: CASSADRGNSPLHF
D gene: TRBD1; V gene: TRBV30; clone size: NA; J gene: TRBJ1-5; CDR3 DNA: TGTGCCTGGAGTCTGGACAGGGGGCGAAATCAGCCCCAGCATTTT; CDR3 protein: CAWSLDRGRNQPQHF
D gene: NA; V gene: TRBV15; clone size: few; J gene: TRBJ2-2; CDR3 DNA: TGTGCCACCAGCCCCGGGACCGGGGAGCTGTTTTTT; CDR3 protein: CATSPGTGELFF
D gene: NA; V gene: TRBV11-1; clone size: few; J gene: TRBJ2-7; CDR3 DNA: TGTGCCAGCAGCTTAGGAAGGGATCACGAGCAGTACTTC; CDR3 protein: CASSLGRDHEQYF
D gene: TRBD2; V gene: TRBV18; clone size: NA; J gene: TRBJ2-7; CDR3 DNA: TGTGCCAGCTCACCGAGACTAGCGGGACCAGACGAGCAGTACTTC; CDR3 protein: CASSPRLAGPDEQYF
D gene: NA; V gene: TRBV28; clone size: few; J gene: TRBJ1-4; CDR3 DNA: TGTGCCAGCAGTTTTAGAGGGGTACATGAAAAACTGTTTTTT; CDR3 protein: CASSFRGVHEKLFF
D gene: TRBD1; V gene: TRBV19; clone size: few; J gene: TRBJ1-5; CDR3 DNA: TGTGCCAGTAGAACTAATCAGGGGGCCGAACAGCCCCAGCATTTT; CDR3 protein: CASRTNQGAEQPQHF
D gene: NA; V gene: TRBV5-6; clone size: NA; J gene: TRBJ1-2; CDR3 DNA: TGTGCCAGCAGCGTCGCTAGTAACTATGGCTACACCTTC; CDR3 protein: CASSVASNYGYTF
D gene: NA; V gene: TRBV11-3; clone size: few; J gene: TRBJ2-2; CDR3 DNA: TGTGCCAGCAGCTTAGGGGCTAGTTCCGGGGAGCTGTTTTTT; CDR3 protein: CASSLGASSGELFF
D gene: NA; V gene: TRBV29-1; clone size: few; J gene: TRBJ2-3; CDR3 DNA: TGCAGCGTTACAAGGGGACAGGGAATCGGGGGGGCAGATACGCAGTATTTT; CDR3 protein: CSVTRGQGIGGADTQYF
D gene: NA; V gene: TRBV30; clone size: NA; J gene: TRBJ2-3; CDR3 DNA: TGTGCCTGTTGGAGTCTGGGGCTAGGCACAGATACGCAGTATTTT; CDR3 protein: CACWSLGLGTDTQYF
D gene: NA; V gene: TRBV29-1; clone size: NA; J gene: TRBJ2-2; CDR3 DNA: TGCAGCGTTCTAGGGGTCAGGGGCACCGGGGAGCTGTTTTTT; CDR3 protein: CSVLGVRGTGELFF
D gene: NA; V gene: TRBV4-3; clone size: few; J gene: TRBJ1-2; CDR3 DNA: TGCGCCAGCAGCCAAGATCAGGACAGACGCTATGGCTACACCTTC; CDR3 protein: CASSQDQDRRYGYTF
D gene: NA; V gene: TRBV7-3; clone size: NA; J gene: TRBJ2-2; CDR3 DNA: TGTGCCAGCAGCCCCGGAGGGTCCGGGGAGCTGTTTTTT; CDR3 protein: CASSPGGSGELFF
D gene: TRBD2; V gene: TRBV18; clone size: NA; J gene: TRBJ2-5; CDR3 DNA: TGTGCCAGCTCACCACCGATCTCGACTAGCGGGGAGACCCAGTACTTC; CDR3 protein: CASSPPISTSGETQYF
D gene: NA; V gene: TRBV4-3; clone size: NA; J gene: TRBJ2-5; CDR3 DNA: TGCGCCAGCAGCCTGCGAGTTTGGGAGACCCAGTACTTC; CDR3 protein: CASSLRVWETQYF
D gene: TRBD2; V gene: TRBV7-9; clone size: NA; J gene: TRBJ2-3; CDR3 DNA: TGTGCCAGCAGCCAGCGGGGGTCGCAGTATTTT; CDR3 protein: CASSQRGSQYF
D gene: TRBD1; V gene: TRBV19; clone size: few; J gene: TRBJ1-1; CDR3 DNA: TGTGCCAGTAGCGACAGGGGGAACACTGAAGCTTTCTTT; CDR3 protein: CASSDRGNTEAFF
D gene: NA; V gene: TRBV7-2; clone size: NA; J gene: TRBJ1-2; CDR3 DNA: TGTGCCAGCAGCCAGAGGGGTTTGAACTATGGCTACACCTTC; CDR3 protein: CASSQRGLNYGYTF
D gene: NA; V gene: TRBV7-6; clone size: few; J gene: TRBJ2-7; CDR3 DNA: TGTGCCAGCAGATACGGCGACTCCGAGCAGTACTTC; CDR3 protein: CASRYGDSEQYF
D gene: NA; V gene: TRBV30; clone size: NA; J gene: TRBJ2-5; CDR3 DNA: TGTGCCTGGAGTCAGGGGAAAGAGACCCAGTACTTC; CDR3 protein: CAWSQGKETQYF
D gene: TRBD1; V gene: TRBV6-1; clone size: NA; J gene: TRBJ2-2; CDR3 DNA: TGTGCCAGGGACAGGGGGGACACCGGGGAGCTGTTTTTT; CDR3 protein: CARDRGDTGELFF
D gene: TRBD1; V gene: TRBV7-2; clone size: few; J gene: TRBJ1-5; CDR3 DNA: TGTGCCAGCAGCCGTCCCGGCGGCAGGGGGCTTCAGCCCCAGCATTTT; CDR3 protein: CASSRPGGRGLQPQHF